The rows below give T cell receptor beta chains drawn from one sample of a study of OX40 agonist ivuxolimab in advanced cancers. Measured with immunoSEQ multiplex PCR; TCRdb has only the in-frame clones, and not every one. The sample lists more than 65,000 clones, about 88% occurring once. Sequencing was performed on CD4+ or CD8+ T cells sorted from blood, taken in a trial of the OX40 agonist ivuxolimab. The receptors were sampled from an adult with an advanced solid tumor such as melanoma, head and neck, liver or kidney cancer. The CDR3 runs from the conserved cysteine through the conserved F or W. The D gene is left open where the match is weak. Clone size is stated in some rows and not others, as once, few, many or a class when expanded.

D	size	V	J	CDR3	DNA
NA	few	TRBV2	TRBJ2-7	CASSQGGYEQYF	TGTGCCAGCAGCCAGGGTGGCTACGAGCAGTACTTC
NA	NA	TRBV7-8	TRBJ1-5	CASSIYRSEMGQPQHF	TGTGCCAGCAGCATCTACAGGAGCGAGATGGGGCAGCCCCAGCATTTT
NA	NA	TRBV11-3	TRBJ2-2	CASSNRAGASDTGELFF	TGTGCCAGCAGCAACCGTGCGGGGGCGTCGGACACCGGGGAGCTGTTTTTT
NA	NA	TRBV6-1	TRBJ2-7	CASSERGAPRASYEQYF	TGTGCCAGCAGTGAAAGGGGGGCCCCTAGGGCCTCCTACGAGCAGTACTTC
TRBD2	NA	TRBV7-2	TRBJ2-2	CASSLAGRLAGNTGELFF	TGTGCCAGCAGCTTAGCCGGCCGACTAGCGGGCAACACCGGGGAGCTGTTTTTT
TRBD1	NA	TRBV5-1	TRBJ2-7	CASSPGTGDSYEQYF	TGCGCCAGCAGCCCAGGGACAGGGGATAGCTACGAGCAGTACTTC
NA	NA	TRBV13	TRBJ1-2	CASGGGADYGYTF	TGTGCCAGCGGGGGGGGAGCAGACTATGGCTACACCTTC
NA	NA	TRBV28	TRBJ1-1	CASWGPPSDTEAFF	TGTGCCAGCTGGGGACCGCCCTCCGACACTGAAGCTTTCTTT
NA	NA	TRBV6-6	TRBJ2-7	CASSREYEQYF	TGTGCCAGCAGTCGGGAGTACGAGCAGTACTTC
NA	NA	TRBV10-3	TRBJ1-1	CAIAGLTEAFF	TGTGCCATCGCAGGGCTCACTGAAGCTTTCTTT
NA	NA	TRBV11-2	TRBJ2-2	CASSLGMAFTGELFF	TGTGCCAGCAGCTTAGGGATGGCGTTCACCGGGGAGCTGTTTTTT
TRBD2	NA	TRBV7-2	TRBJ2-3	CASSSGLAVTDTQYF	TGTGCCAGCAGCTCCGGACTAGCCGTCACAGATACGCAGTATTTT
NA	NA	TRBV14	TRBJ1-1	CASSLGGPNTEAFF	TGTGCCAGCAGCCTTGGAGGGCCGAACACTGAAGCTTTCTTT
NA	few	TRBV7-9	TRBJ1-1	CASSLGRIEAFF	TGTGCCAGCAGCTTAGGCCGGATTGAAGCTTTCTTT
NA	NA	TRBV10-2	TRBJ2-3	CASSLEARDTQYF	TGCGCCAGCAGTCTCGAGGCAAGAGATACGCAGTATTTT
TRBD1	NA	TRBV10-3	TRBJ1-1	CAIEGGVGTEAFF	TGTGCCATAGAAGGGGGCGTCGGCACTGAAGCTTTCTTT
TRBD1	NA	TRBV7-8	TRBJ2-6	CASSSSPTGGASGANVLTF	TGTGCCAGCAGCTCCTCTCCTACAGGGGGCGCTTCTGGGGCCAACGTCCTGACTTTC
TRBD1	NA	TRBV4-2	TRBJ1-4	CASSQERQGTNEKLFF	TGTGCCAGCAGCCAAGAACGACAGGGTACTAATGAAAAACTGTTTTTT
NA	NA	TRBV7-7	TRBJ1-4	CASSPDRNEKLFF	TGTGCCAGCAGCCCTGACAGGAATGAAAAACTGTTTTTT
NA	NA	TRBV11-3	TRBJ2-3	CASSPPGRGRDTQYF	TGTGCCAGCAGCCCACCGGGCAGGGGGAGGGATACGCAGTATTTT
NA	NA	TRBV27	TRBJ1-2	CASRDGGTRGYTF	TGTGCCAGCAGGGACGGAGGGACTCGGGGCTACACCTTC
TRBD2	NA	TRBV12-5	TRBJ2-3	CASGLRGVTDTQYF	TGTGCTAGTGGTTTGCGGGGGGTGACAGATACGCAGTATTTT
TRBD2	NA	TRBV6-5	TRBJ2-7	CASSYGTSVYEQYF	TGTGCCAGCAGTTACGGGACTAGCGTCTACGAGCAGTACTTC
TRBD1	NA	TRBV19	TRBJ1-1	CASSMGQGRPNTEAFF	TGTGCCAGTAGTATGGGACAGGGGCGACCGAACACTGAAGCTTTCTTT
NA	NA	TRBV6-1	TRBJ1-6	CASSEIYGDNSPLHF	TGTGCCAGCAGTGAAATATACGGCGATAATTCACCCCTCCACTTT
NA	NA	TRBV11-3	TRBJ2-7	CATFTPGPHLYEQYF	TGTGCCACCTTCACCCCCGGGCCCCACTTATACGAGCAGTACTTC
TRBD2	NA	TRBV2	TRBJ2-1	CASSDSLGPSGKGEQFF	TGTGCCAGCAGTGACTCCCTGGGTCCTAGCGGGAAGGGTGAGCAGTTCTTC